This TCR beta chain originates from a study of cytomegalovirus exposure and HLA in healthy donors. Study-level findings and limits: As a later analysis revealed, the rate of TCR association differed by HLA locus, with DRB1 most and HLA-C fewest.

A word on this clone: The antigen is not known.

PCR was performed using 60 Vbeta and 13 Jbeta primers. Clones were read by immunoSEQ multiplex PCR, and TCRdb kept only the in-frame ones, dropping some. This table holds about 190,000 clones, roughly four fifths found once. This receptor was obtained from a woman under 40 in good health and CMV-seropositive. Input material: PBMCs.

The CDR3 region is CASIGLAGGSSYNEQFF. CDR3 bases: TGTGCCAGTATCGGGCTAGCGGGAGGAAGCTCCTACAATGAGCAGTTCTTC. This rearrangement joins TRBV19 to TRBJ2-1; 11 bases fit TRBD2. Germline trimming cut 7 bases from V and 0 bases from J; bases unmatched to any gene: 8. The CDR3 spans 17 residues. Germline lookup yields CDR1 LNHDA and CDR2 SQIVND (reference sequence).